The source of this TCR beta chain is a study of cytomegalovirus exposure and HLA in healthy donors. Regarding this clone: Its antigen remains unknown.

Study outcomes and limitations: Cytomegalovirus association was listed for 170 or so TCR beta chains. A few chains tied to CMV proved CMV antigen-specific in vitro. Upon later analysis, HLA-associated TCR beta chains proved more clonally expanded than other, equally common chains. Most TCR sequences showed up rarely, but some public TCRs showed up in many donors.

V was cut by 3 bases and J by 3 bases, with 6 bases left in between. Germline V gene lookup returns CDR1 MDHEN and CDR2 SYDVKM. The CDR3 has 12 amino acids. Researchers ran the PCR with 60 Vbeta and 13 Jbeta primers. TCRdb keeps only in-frame clones here, not all; method: immunoSEQ multiplex PCR. The table has some 90,000 clones, roughly 80% seen once. The chain joins TRBV28 to TRBJ2-7, with D unclear. This TCR was sampled from a boy aged 5-17 years in good health and CMV-seronegative. The specimen was PBMCs. CDR3 region: CASSLSLYEQYF. CDR3 bases: TGTGCCAGCAGTTTGTCACTCTACGAGCAGTACTTC.